This T cell receptor (beta chain) originates from a study of blood T cell repertoires in COVID-19. Turning to the study itself: Both acute and convalescent COVID-19 samples were obtained from the United States, Italy and Spain. Nucleic acid was either cDNA or gDNA, and it came from T cells, B-cell-depleted T cells, or PBMCs.

Germline CDR1 reads SGHDN; CDR2 reads FVKESK. The germline V and J ends were trimmed by 4 bases and 7 bases, with 10 bases remaining between them. This CDR3 has 12 residues. Per the original data handling: Cell counts per sample came from amplifying reference gene primers. The protocol was immunoSEQ multiplex PCR, while the TCRdb copy is restricted to in-frame clones and leaves out a portion. For V, J and clone size, that table is used; D and trimming come from the DNA. The table has fewer than 250,000 clones, approximately 91% seen once. This TCR derives from a woman aged 40-49 years with acute or convalescent COVID-19. The sequencing sample was made of peripheral blood. This sequence joins TRBV14 and TRBJ1-2, with D possibly being TRBD1 (6 bases). The CDR3 here is CASSLQGGGYTF. CDR3 bases: TGTGCCAGCAGCCTTCAAGGGGGTGGCTACACCTTC.